The clone carrying this T cell receptor beta chain appeared a few times. Clones were read by immunoSEQ multiplex PCR, and TCRdb kept only the in-frame ones, dropping some. The sample holds about 140,000 clones; about three quarters are singletons and the top ten take about an eighth. The CDR3 contains 13 residues. V was shortened by 8 bases and J by 2 bases, with 10 bases between the two germline ends. Germline loops: CDR1 SNHLY, CDR2 FYNNEI. These data originate in a study of blood T cell repertoires in COVID-19. V usage is TRBV2 and J usage is TRBJ1-3, with D maybe TRBD1 (6 bases). The sample consisted of peripheral blood. The source is a man at least 80 years old with acute or convalescent COVID-19. The CDR3 protein is CASQTGAGNTIYF. CDR3 sequence (DNA): TGTGCCAGCCAGACAGGAGCTGGAAACACCATATATTTT.